This TCR beta chain is drawn from a study of blood T cells in healthy people across ages. A second about 7 to 12 cycle PCR used barcoded and J-beta primers. TCRdb ran MiXCR on the 5' RACE reads and lists one entry per CDR3 protein. In the table there are roughly 800,000 distinct CDR3 sequences, 58% of which are singletons. V lost 3 bases, J lost 4 bases, and 11 bases stayed unmatched. Germline values: CDR1 SGHDN, CDR2 FVKESK. CDR3 length equals 16 residues. The sample consisted of blood. This sequence joins TRBV14 and TRBJ2-5; 7 bases fit TRBD1. This receptor was taken from a young man in good health. The CDR3 coding sequence is TGTGCCAGCAGCCAGAGGGGAGTCCCAGGGGGAGAGACCCAGTACTTC. Translated: CASSQRGVPGGETQYF.